Presented here are 15 T cell receptor beta chains from one specimen sequenced in a study of chemoradiotherapy in HPV16-positive cancers. Produced via immunoSEQ multiplex PCR; TCRdb's table is partial and in-frame only. The repertoire consists of 15,000 to 20,000 clones, with roughly 73% occurring once and the leading ten covering 1.3%. The sample was taken from a patient who underwent chemoradiotherapy. The receptor source for this set is a human donor with HPV-associated anogenital cancer.

This chain links TRBV10-3 with TRBJ2-4; D might be TRBD2 (6 bases). The V gene's germline CDR1 is ENHRY and CDR2 SYGVKD. V was cut by 4 bases and J by 6 bases, with 13 bases left in between. This CDR3 spans 14 amino acids. CDR3 in amino acids: CAISADGGANIQYF. The CDR3, as DNA: TGTGCCATCAGTGCCGACGGAGGGGCAAACATTCAGTACTTC.

The rearrangement joins TRBV5-1 to TRBJ2-2; TRBD1 matches 9 bases. J was trimmed by 5 bases and V by 4 bases; bases with no gene match: 15. Germline V gene sequence: CDR1 SGHRS, CDR2 YFSETQ. This CDR3 is 18 amino acids long. In nucleotides, the CDR3 is TGCGCCAGCAGCCACACCCGACAGGGGGTTTCTTTTACCGGGGAGCTGTTTTTT. Protein sequence: CASSHTRQGVSFTGELFF.

The chain recombines TRBV6-1 with TRBJ1-6; D remains ambiguous. The CDR3 totals 14 residues. CDR1 and CDR2 (germline): MNHNS, SASEGT. The germline V and J ends were trimmed by 0 bases and 5 bases, with 5 bases remaining between them. The CDR3 nucleotides read TGTGCCAGCAGTGAAGCGGATAATAATTCACCCCTCCACTTT. Its protein product is CASSEADNNSPLHF.

The rearrangement joins TRBV5-1 to TRBJ1-2, with D possibly matching TRBD1 (5 bases). Germline lookup yields CDR1 SGHRS and CDR2 YFSETQ. V lost 4 bases and J 10 bases, leaving 17 bases between the germline ends. The CDR3 sequence is 13 residues long. CDR3 amino acids: CASSPGVQGLYTF. CDR3 in DNA: TGCGCCAGCAGCCCCGGGGTGCAGGGACTCTACACCTTC.

V gene TRBV5-5 combines with J gene TRBJ1-4; TRBD1 matches at 8 bases. The trim removed 2 bases at V and 8 bases at J, leaving 8 bases unmatched. The germline V gene encodes CDR1 SGHKS and CDR2 YYEKEE (reference sequence). CDR3 size: 15 residues. This CDR3 reads CASSFAGGTGEKLFF. In nucleotides, the CDR3 is TGTGCCAGCAGCTTTGCCGGGGGGACAGGCGAAAAACTGTTTTTT. Variable domain in full (rest from reference TRBV5-5 and TRBJ1-4): DAGVTQSPTHLIKTRGQQVTLRCSPISGHKSVSWYQQVLGQGPQFIFQYYEKEERGRGNFPDRFSARQFPNYSSELNVNALLLGDSALYLCASSFAGGTGEKLFFGSGTQLSVL.

This chain links TRBV7-6 with TRBJ1-1; the D gene is possibly TRBD1 (6 bases). Trimming shortened V by 5 bases and J by 4 bases, and 17 bases separated the two germline ends. The CDR3 extends over 15 amino acids. Looked up from germline, CDR1 is SGHVS and CDR2 is FNYEAQ. In DNA, the CDR3 is TGTGCCAGCAGCACATATGGAGGGGGGCGCACTGAAGCTTTCTTT. Translated: CASSTYGGGRTEAFF. The variable domain in full, completed from reference TRBV7-6 and TRBJ1-1, reads GAGVSQSPRYKVTKRGQDVALRCDPISGHVSLYWYRQALGQGPEFLTYFNYEAQQDKSGLPNDRFSAERPEGSISTLTIQRTEQRDSAMYRCASSTYGGGRTEAFFGQGTRLTVV.

This sequence joins TRBV6-1 and TRBJ2-7; maybe TRBD1 (6 bases). Germline-derived CDR1 and CDR2 are MNHNS and SASEGT. The CDR3 extends over 15 amino acids. Trimming left V 6 bases short and J 2 bases short, with 17 bases between. CDR3 sequence: CASRYNDRTPYEQYF. The CDR3 DNA follows: TGTGCCAGCAGGTATAATGACAGGACCCCCTACGAGCAGTACTTC.

The gene calls are TRBV7-2 and TRBJ2-7, with a tentative D call TRBD2 (6 bases). V lost 8 bases and J lost 1, with 12 bases in between. The length of the CDR3 is 13 residues. CDR1 SGHTA and CDR2 FQGNSA come from the germline V gene. CDR3 protein: CASGGGASYEQYF. Written as DNA, the CDR3 is TGTGCCAGCGGGGGAGGAGCTTCCTACGAGCAGTACTTC.

The rearrangement joins TRBV4-1 to TRBJ1-1, with D hard to call. This CDR3 contains 14 residues. V shed 2 bases and J shed 1 base, with 8 bases lying between them. CDR1 and CDR2 from the germline V gene are MGHRA and YSYEKL. The CDR3 DNA reads as TGCGCCAGCAGCCAACTCACAGAGAACACTGAAGCTTTCTTT. Translating it yields CASSQLTENTEAFF.

This chain links TRBV14 with TRBJ1-2; unclear D gene. Germline V gene sequence: CDR1 SGHDN, CDR2 FVKESK. CDR3 length: 15 amino acids. Trimming removed 1 base from V and 5 bases from J, with 14 bases in between. The CDR3, as DNA: TGTGCCAGCAGCCAAGCCTACGGGATAGTTTATGGCTACACCTTC. This codes for CASSQAYGIVYGYTF.

This clone appeared a few times. The chain employs TRBV7-3 and TRBJ2-7; D is undetermined. The CDR3 sequence is 13 residues long. V lost 1 base and J lost 5, with 9 bases in between. CDR1 and CDR2 from the germline V gene are SGHTA and FQGTGA. The CDR3 DNA is TGTGCCAGCAGCTTAAGGGAACGCCACGAGCAGTACTTC. Amino acid sequence: CASSLRERHEQYF.

In its sample, this clone was seen once. The chain uses TRBV7-2 and TRBJ1-2; possible D gene TRBD1, 5 bases. Trimming removed 1 base at V and 6 bases at J, with 15 bases between. CDR3 length: 15 amino acids. Per germline, CDR1 SGHTA and CDR2 FQGNSA. The CDR3 is CASSLGQGVSNGYTF. CDR3 DNA: TGTGCCAGCAGCTTAGGGCAGGGAGTTAGTAATGGCTACACCTTC. Supplemented by reference TRBV7-2 and TRBJ1-2, the full variable domain reads GAGVSQSPSNKVTEKGKDVELRCDPISGHTALYWYRQSLGQGLEFLIYFQGNSAPDKSGLPSDRFSAERTGGSVSTLTIQRTQQEDSAVYLCASSLGQGVSNGYTFGSGTRLTVV.

This chain uses TRBV7-2 with TRBJ1-2; 10 bases fit TRBD1. Losses at the gene ends were 3 bases for V and 7 bases for J; bases not matched to a gene: 8. Germline V CDR1 and CDR2: SGHTA, FQGNSA. This CDR3 contains 15 residues. This CDR3 is CASSLAGTGVGGYTF. The CDR3 coding sequence is TGTGCCAGCAGCTTGGCCGGGACAGGGGTTGGTGGCTACACCTTC.

Here the CDR3 DNA reads TGCAGCGCCGACCCCGGGACAGGGCGGCCAGATACGCAGTATTTT. Translated: CSADPGTGRPDTQYF. The chain uses TRBV29-1 and TRBJ2-3; 9 bases agree with TRBD1. CDR1 is SQVTM, CDR2 ANQGSEA, per germline. The CDR3 is 15 amino acids. Germline trimming cut 7 bases from V and 4 bases from J; bases unmatched to any gene: 12.

The chain links TRBV19 to TRBJ2-5, with a weak D call TRBD2 (5 bases). This CDR3 has 14 amino acids. Looked up from germline, CDR1 is LNHDA and CDR2 is SQIVND (reference sequence). The V and J ends lost 3 bases and 4 bases respectively, with 12 bases between them. The chain's CDR3 is CASSISGSRETQYF. CDR3 DNA sequence: TGTGCCAGTAGTATCTCGGGATCGAGAGAGACCCAGTACTTC.